This T cell receptor (beta chain) was recovered during a study of CD8 T cells in ankylosing spondylitis. The table lists this clonotype with many counts. A read error may account for a junction end that differs from germline. Per the germline V gene, CDR1 is SEHNR and CDR2 is FQNEAQ (reference sequence). The CDR3 has 14 amino acids. TCRdb used MiXCR to reprocess the 5' RACE reads, holding one entry per CDR3 protein. This sample has 290,000 or so distinct CDR3 sequences, with more than 20% found just once. The rearrangement joins TRBV7-9 to TRBJ2-3; D is perhaps TRBD2 (5 bases). The receptor comes from a female donor with ankylosing spondylitis or in good health (not recorded which). Sequencing used blood, either unsorted or a sorted T cell fraction (not recorded which). The chain's CDR3 is CASSLALSTDTQYF. The CDR3 nucleotides read TGTGCCAGCAGTTTAGCGCTTAGCACAGATACGCAGTATTTT. The full variable domain, in which reference TRBV7-9 and TRBJ2-3 provide the parts outside the CDR3, is DTGVSQNPRHKITKRGQNVTFRCDPISEHNRLYWYRQTLGQGPEFLTYFQNEAQLEKSRLLSDRFSAERPKGSFSTLEIQRTEQGDSAMYLCASSLALSTDTQYFGPGTRLTVL.